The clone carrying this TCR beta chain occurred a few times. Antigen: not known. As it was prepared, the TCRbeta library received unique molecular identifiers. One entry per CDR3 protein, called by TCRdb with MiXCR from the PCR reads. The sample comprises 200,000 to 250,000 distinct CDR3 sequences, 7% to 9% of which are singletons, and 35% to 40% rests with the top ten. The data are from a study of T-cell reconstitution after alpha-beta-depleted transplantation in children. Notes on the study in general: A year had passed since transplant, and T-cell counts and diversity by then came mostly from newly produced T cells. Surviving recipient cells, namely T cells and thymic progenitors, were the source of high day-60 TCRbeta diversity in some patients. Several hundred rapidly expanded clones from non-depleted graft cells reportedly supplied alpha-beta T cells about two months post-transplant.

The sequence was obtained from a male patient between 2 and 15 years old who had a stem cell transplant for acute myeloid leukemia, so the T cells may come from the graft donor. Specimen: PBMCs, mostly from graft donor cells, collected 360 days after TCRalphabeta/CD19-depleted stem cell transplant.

This chain's CDR3 is CASSYSPQTEQFF. The CDR3 DNA follows: TGTGCCAGCAGTTACTCGCCCCAGACTGAGCAGTTCTTC. J is TRBJ2-1 and V is TRBV6-5; D ambiguous. V gave up 0 bases and J gave up 9 bases, with 9 bases separating them. From germline, CDR1 is MNHEY and CDR2 SVGAGI. The CDR3 has 13 amino acids.